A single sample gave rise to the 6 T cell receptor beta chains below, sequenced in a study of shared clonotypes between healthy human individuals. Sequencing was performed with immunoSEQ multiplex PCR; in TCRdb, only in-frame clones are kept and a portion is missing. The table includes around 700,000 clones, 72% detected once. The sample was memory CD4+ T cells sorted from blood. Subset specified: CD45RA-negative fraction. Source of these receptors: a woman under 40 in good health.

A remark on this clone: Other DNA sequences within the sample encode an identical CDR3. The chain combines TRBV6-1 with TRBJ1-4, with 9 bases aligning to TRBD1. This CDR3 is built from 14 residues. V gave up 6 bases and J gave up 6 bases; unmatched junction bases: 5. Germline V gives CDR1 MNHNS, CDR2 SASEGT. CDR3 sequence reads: CASRLQGADEKLFF. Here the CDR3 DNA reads TGTGCCAGCAGATTACAGGGGGCCGATGAAAAACTGTTTTTT.

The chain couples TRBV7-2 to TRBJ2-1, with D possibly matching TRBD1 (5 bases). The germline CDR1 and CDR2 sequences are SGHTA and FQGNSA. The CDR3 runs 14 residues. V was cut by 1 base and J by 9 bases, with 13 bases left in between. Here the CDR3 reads CASSLVRTRLEQFF. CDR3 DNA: TGTGCCAGCAGCTTAGTGAGGACAAGGCTTGAGCAGTTCTTC.

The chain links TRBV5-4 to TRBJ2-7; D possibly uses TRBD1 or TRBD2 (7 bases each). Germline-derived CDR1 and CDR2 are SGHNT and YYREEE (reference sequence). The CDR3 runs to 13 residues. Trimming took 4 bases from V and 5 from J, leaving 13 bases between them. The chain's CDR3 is CASSQQGGNEQYF. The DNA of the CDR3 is TGTGCCAGCAGCCAGCAGGGGGGGAACGAGCAGTACTTC.

The CDR3 bases are TGTGCCAGAAGCTTGGTTGACGTCAGGGGATCCTCCTACGAGCAGTACTTC. Its translation: CARSLVDVRGSSYEQYF. The chain couples TRBV5-3 to TRBJ2-7, with D perhaps TRBD1 (6 bases). TRBV5-3 is treated as an ORF (open reading frame) with a function not yet certain. The CDR3 has 17 residues. V was pared by 0 bases and J by 0 bases, with 16 bases between.

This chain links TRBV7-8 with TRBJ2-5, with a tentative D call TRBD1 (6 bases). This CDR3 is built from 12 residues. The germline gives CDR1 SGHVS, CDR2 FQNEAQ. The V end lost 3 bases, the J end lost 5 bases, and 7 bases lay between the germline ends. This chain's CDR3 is CASSLRGETQYF. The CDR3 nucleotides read TGTGCCAGCAGCTTGAGGGGGGAGACCCAGTACTTC. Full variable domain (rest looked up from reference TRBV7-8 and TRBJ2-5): GAGVSQSPRYKVAKRGQDVALRCDPISGHVSLFWYQQALGQGPEFLTYFQNEAQLDKSGLPSDRFFAERPEGSVSTLKIQRTQQEDSAVYLCASSLRGETQYFGPGTRLLVL.

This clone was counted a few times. The CDR3 loop is CASSSSIAGEVETQYF. In DNA form, the CDR3 reads TGTGCCAGCAGCTCTTCGATAGCGGGAGAGGTAGAGACCCAGTACTTC. The chain employs TRBV11-2 and TRBJ2-5; 9 bases agree with TRBD2. The CDR3 extends over 16 amino acids. The V gene end was trimmed by 4 bases and the J gene end by 4 bases; junction bases not matched to a gene: 10. Per germline, CDR1 SGHAT and CDR2 FQNNGV.